The rows below give T cell receptor beta chains drawn from one sample of a study of cytomegalovirus exposure and HLA in healthy donors. The data were produced by immunoSEQ multiplex PCR, yet TCRdb's version contains in-frame clones alone and is incomplete. The table lists 96,000 or so clones. Material: PBMCs. The receptors originated from a girl between 5 and 17 years old in good health and CMV-seropositive. CDR3s include the opening cysteine and the closing phenylalanine or tryptophan. D genes are given only for firm matches.

j_call: TRBJ1-1
d_call: NA
v_call: TRBV15
cdr3_nt: TGTGCCACCAGCAGAGACGACGGGGTCCCTGAAGCTTTCTTT
cdr3_aa: CATSRDDGVPEAFF

j_call: TRBJ1-1
d_call: TRBD1
v_call: TRBV30
cdr3_nt: TGTGCCTGGAGACGGGACAGGGGGAACACTGAAGCTTTCTTT
cdr3_aa: CAWRRDRGNTEAFF

j_call: TRBJ2-1
d_call: NA
v_call: TRBV2
cdr3_nt: TGTGCCAGCAGTGAGATTGAGGACAACGCCTACAATGAGCAGTTCTTC
cdr3_aa: CASSEIEDNAYNEQFF

j_call: TRBJ2-3
d_call: NA
v_call: TRBV5-4
cdr3_nt: TGTGCCAGCAGCTCCGGGACTGGGGTCACAGATACGCAGTATTTT
cdr3_aa: CASSSGTGVTDTQYF

j_call: TRBJ2-6
d_call: TRBD1
v_call: TRBV4-1
cdr3_nt: TGCGCCAGCAGCCCGACAGGGATCAGTGGGGCCAACGTCCTGACTTTC
cdr3_aa: CASSPTGISGANVLTF

j_call: TRBJ1-5
d_call: NA
v_call: TRBV19
cdr3_nt: TGTGCCGGGAGCCAATATAGCAATCAGCCCCAGCATTTT
cdr3_aa: CAGSQYSNQPQHF

j_call: TRBJ2-4
d_call: NA
v_call: TRBV4-1
cdr3_nt: TGCGCCAGCAGTAGAGGTGTCTGGCAAAACATTCAGTACTTC
cdr3_aa: CASSRGVWQNIQYF

j_call: TRBJ1-1
d_call: NA
v_call: TRBV7-2
cdr3_nt: TGTGCCAGCAGCCCGGACACTGAAGCTTTCTTT
cdr3_aa: CASSPDTEAFF

j_call: TRBJ1-1
d_call: TRBD1
v_call: TRBV7-9
cdr3_nt: TGTGCCAGCAGCTTAGTCTGGACAGGGGGGGACACTGAAGCTTTCTTT
cdr3_aa: CASSLVWTGGDTEAFF

j_call: TRBJ2-1
d_call: TRBD2
v_call: TRBV5-1
cdr3_nt: TGCGCCAGCAGCTCTGGACTAGCGGGGGCTTTCTCCTACAATGAGCAGTTCTTC
cdr3_aa: CASSSGLAGAFSYNEQFF

j_call: TRBJ1-4
d_call: NA
v_call: TRBV6-1
cdr3_nt: TGTGCCAGCAGTGATTCCCTCGGGAGTGCAACTAATGAAAAACTGTTTTTT
cdr3_aa: CASSDSLGSATNEKLFF

j_call: TRBJ2-3
d_call: NA
v_call: TRBV7-9
cdr3_nt: TGTGCCAGCAGCTCCCCAGGAGGTGATACGCAGTATTTT
cdr3_aa: CASSSPGGDTQYF

j_call: TRBJ1-1
d_call: NA
v_call: TRBV7-2
cdr3_nt: TGTGCCAGCAGCTTAACACACACGAACACTGAAGCTTTCTTT
cdr3_aa: CASSLTHTNTEAFF

j_call: TRBJ2-1
d_call: TRBD2
v_call: TRBV4-2
cdr3_nt: TGTGCCAGCAGCCAAGCGACCAGCGGGGGGGCGGTTGAGCAGTTCTTC
cdr3_aa: CASSQATSGGAVEQFF

j_call: TRBJ2-2
d_call: NA
v_call: TRBV21-1
cdr3_nt: TGTGCCAGCAGGGGACAGGAGGGAACCGGGGAGCTGTTTTTT
cdr3_aa: CASRGQEGTGELFF

j_call: TRBJ2-7
d_call: TRBD1
v_call: TRBV7-9
cdr3_nt: TGTGCCAGCAGCCCGGGACAGGGGGCGGAAGAGCAGTACTTC
cdr3_aa: CASSPGQGAEEQYF

j_call: TRBJ1-5
d_call: NA
v_call: TRBV19
cdr3_nt: TGTGCCAGTAGTATAGAATTTTCGGGAGCGCTCAATCAGCCCCAGCATTTT
cdr3_aa: CASSIEFSGALNQPQHF

j_call: TRBJ2-1
d_call: TRBD2
v_call: TRBV7-3
cdr3_nt: TGTGCCAGCAGCTTTAGCGGGGCGGTCTACAATGAGCAGTTCTTC
cdr3_aa: CASSFSGAVYNEQFF

j_call: TRBJ2-2
d_call: NA
v_call: TRBV4-3
cdr3_nt: TGCGCCAGCAGCCAAGTAGGGGTATACGGACAGAATAACACCGGGGAGCTGTTTTTT
cdr3_aa: CASSQVGVYGQNNTGELFF

j_call: TRBJ2-7
d_call: TRBD1
v_call: TRBV5-1
cdr3_nt: TGCGCCAGCAGCTTGCAGGGACAGGGTGCCTACGAGCAGTACTTC
cdr3_aa: CASSLQGQGAYEQYF

j_call: TRBJ2-3
d_call: NA
v_call: TRBV11-2
cdr3_nt: TGTGCCAGCAGCTTAGATAGTAGACCTGGCAGGGATACGCAGTATTTT
cdr3_aa: CASSLDSRPGRDTQYF

j_call: TRBJ1-1
d_call: TRBD1
v_call: TRBV5-6
cdr3_nt: TGTGCCAGCAGCTGGGCGACAGGGGGGGGAGCTTTCTTT
cdr3_aa: CASSWATGGGAFF

j_call: TRBJ2-3
d_call: TRBD2
v_call: TRBV9
cdr3_nt: TGTGCCAGCAGCCGGAAGCGGGGGGGGTCAGATACGCAGTATTTT
cdr3_aa: CASSRKRGGSDTQYF

j_call: TRBJ1-5
d_call: TRBD1
v_call: TRBV7-9
cdr3_nt: TGTGCCAGCGGGGACAGTAGTCAGCCCCAGCATTTT
cdr3_aa: CASGDSSQPQHF

j_call: TRBJ2-5
d_call: TRBD2
v_call: TRBV15
cdr3_nt: TGTGCCACCAGCAGTCCCCTGGGACTAGCGGGGGTTGAGACCCAGTACTTC
cdr3_aa: CATSSPLGLAGVETQYF

j_call: TRBJ2-5
d_call: TRBD1
v_call: TRBV18
cdr3_nt: TGTGCCAGCTCACCCGGACAGGGGGCGGGAGAGACCCAGTACTTC
cdr3_aa: CASSPGQGAGETQYF

j_call: TRBJ2-2
d_call: NA
v_call: TRBV2
cdr3_nt: TGTGCCAGCAGGGGGGCTCGGACCCACACCGGGGAGCTGTTTTTT
cdr3_aa: CASRGARTHTGELFF

j_call: TRBJ1-1
d_call: NA
v_call: TRBV12-5
cdr3_nt: TGTGCTAGTGTGGGGTCGAGGGAGGGAACTGAAGCTTTCTTT
cdr3_aa: CASVGSREGTEAFF

j_call: TRBJ2-1
d_call: TRBD2
v_call: TRBV18
cdr3_nt: TGTGCCAGCTCACGGACTAGCGGGGACTACAATGAGCAGTTCTTC
cdr3_aa: CASSRTSGDYNEQFF

j_call: TRBJ1-6
d_call: NA
v_call: TRBV28
cdr3_nt: TGTGCCAGCAGTCCACCCGGACAGAACTATAATTCACCCCTCCACTTT
cdr3_aa: CASSPPGQNYNSPLHF

j_call: TRBJ2-3
d_call: TRBD1
v_call: TRBV9
cdr3_nt: TGTGCCAGCAGCGTAGCGGGAATCGGACAGGGGGCAGCTGTGGCAGATACGCAGTATTTT
cdr3_aa: CASSVAGIGQGAAVADTQYF

j_call: TRBJ1-1
d_call: NA
v_call: TRBV7-3
cdr3_nt: TGTGCCAGCAGCCATACCGGGTCCGAAGCTTTCTTT
cdr3_aa: CASSHTGSEAFF

j_call: TRBJ2-5
d_call: TRBD2
v_call: TRBV4-2
cdr3_nt: TGTGCCAGCAGCCAAGTAGCGGGGGGGCCACAAGAGACCCAGTACTTC
cdr3_aa: CASSQVAGGPQETQYF

j_call: TRBJ2-7
d_call: NA
v_call: TRBV13
cdr3_nt: TGTGCCAGCAGCTTATCTCGACAGTCCTACGAGCAGTACTTC
cdr3_aa: CASSLSRQSYEQYF

j_call: TRBJ2-1
d_call: TRBD2
v_call: TRBV9
cdr3_nt: TGTGCCAGCAGCGTAGCCTCGGGGGGGGCGGTGCGGGAGCAGTTCTTC
cdr3_aa: CASSVASGGAVREQFF

j_call: TRBJ1-1
d_call: TRBD1
v_call: TRBV11-3
cdr3_nt: TGTGCCAGCAGCATGACAGGGGCAGAAGCTTTCTTT
cdr3_aa: CASSMTGAEAFF

j_call: TRBJ2-5
d_call: TRBD2
v_call: TRBV9
cdr3_nt: TGTGCCAGCAGCGTAGGCGGGGGGGAGACCCAGTACTTC
cdr3_aa: CASSVGGGETQYF

j_call: TRBJ2-1
d_call: TRBD1
v_call: TRBV4-1
cdr3_nt: TGCGCCAGCAGCCCTCGTGGGGGACAGATCTACAATGAGCAGTTCTTC
cdr3_aa: CASSPRGGQIYNEQFF

j_call: TRBJ2-3
d_call: TRBD2
v_call: TRBV5-5
cdr3_nt: TGTGCCAGCAGCCCCGGGCCCGGACTAGCGGGGGGGCCGAGTACAGATACGCAGTATTTT
cdr3_aa: CASSPGPGLAGGPSTDTQYF

j_call: TRBJ2-1
d_call: NA
v_call: TRBV6-4
cdr3_nt: TGTGCCAGCAGAAGCAGTTCAGGGCCGATAAATGAGCAGTTCTTC
cdr3_aa: CASRSSSGPINEQFF

j_call: TRBJ2-3
d_call: TRBD2
v_call: TRBV9
cdr3_nt: TGTGCCAGCAGCGTAGCCCCTAGCGGGTTGACAGATACGCAGTATTTT
cdr3_aa: CASSVAPSGLTDTQYF

j_call: TRBJ1-1
d_call: NA
v_call: TRBV18
cdr3_nt: TGTGCCAGCTCAAGGACAGAGGGGAGCACTGAAGCTTTCTTT
cdr3_aa: CASSRTEGSTEAFF

j_call: TRBJ2-3
d_call: NA
v_call: TRBV13
cdr3_nt: TGTGCCAGCAGCTTAGGCAGGGATACGCAGTATTTT
cdr3_aa: CASSLGRDTQYF

j_call: TRBJ2-3
d_call: NA
v_call: TRBV9
cdr3_nt: TGTGCCAGCAGTTCAACCGGGGGATACATACCGACAGATACGCAGTATTTT
cdr3_aa: CASSSTGGYIPTDTQYF

j_call: TRBJ1-2
d_call: TRBD1
v_call: TRBV6-5
cdr3_nt: TGTGCCAGCAGAATTAGGGACAGCTATGGCTACACCTTC
cdr3_aa: CASRIRDSYGYTF

j_call: TRBJ1-1
d_call: NA
v_call: TRBV7-9
cdr3_nt: TGTGCCAGCAGCCTGCGAAGGGGTGAAGCTTTCTTT
cdr3_aa: CASSLRRGEAFF

j_call: TRBJ2-3
d_call: NA
v_call: TRBV4-3
cdr3_nt: TGCGCCAGCAGCCAAGATTCTGCCGGGGGGCACACAGATACGCAGTATTTT
cdr3_aa: CASSQDSAGGHTDTQYF

j_call: TRBJ2-6
d_call: NA
v_call: TRBV6-4
cdr3_nt: TGTGCCAGCAGCACGGACAGCTCTGGGGCCAACGTCCTGACTTTC
cdr3_aa: CASSTDSSGANVLTF

j_call: TRBJ1-2
d_call: NA
v_call: TRBV6-5
cdr3_nt: TGTGCCAGCAGTTACTCCGGGACACCATATGGCTACACCTTC
cdr3_aa: CASSYSGTPYGYTF

j_call: TRBJ2-3
d_call: NA
v_call: TRBV29-1
cdr3_nt: TGCAGCGTTGCAGCGACAGGCACAGATACGCAGTATTTT
cdr3_aa: CSVAATGTDTQYF

j_call: TRBJ2-2
d_call: NA
v_call: TRBV9
cdr3_nt: TGTGCCAGCAGCGTACTAGGAGACACCGGGGAGCTGTTTTTT
cdr3_aa: CASSVLGDTGELFF

j_call: TRBJ2-3
d_call: NA
v_call: TRBV9
cdr3_nt: TGTGCCAGCAGCGCGCGTGGCACAGATACGCAGTATTTT
cdr3_aa: CASSARGTDTQYF